This T cell receptor (beta chain) was identified during a study of T cell repertoires in cytomegalovirus infection. On the study more broadly: Evidence of both CMV infection and a matching HLA type came from public TCR beta signatures. General observations from the study: It was HLA-C-restricted CMV-specific TCR beta clonotypes that dominated the response ex vivo.

A note on this clonotype: Its specificity is unknown.

TCRdb processed the reads anew with MiXCR; each CDR3 protein has one entry. Here the sample spans 43,000 or so distinct CDR3 sequences, about a fifth being singletons. This specimen consisted of CD8+ T cells from cultured PBMCs, obtained from culture after CMV antigen stimulation. The sequence came from a human donor in good health (CMV status not recorded). Some clones in this sample may be carry-over from other donors' samples.

The CDR3 sequence: CASSTGSYEQYF. CDR3 DNA: TGTGCCAGTTCTACAGGCTCCTACGAGCAGTACTTC. The V call is TRBV5-6, the J call TRBJ2-7, with a weak D call TRBD1 (5 bases). This CDR3 comprises 12 residues. From germline, CDR1 is SGHDT and CDR2 YYEEEE. The V and J ends lost 8 bases and 0 bases respectively, with 9 bases between them.